This T cell receptor beta chain was identified in a study of shared clonotypes between healthy human individuals. Study outcomes and limitations: When naive CD4 clonotypes were compared across a few donors, approximately 5% were shared.

Division of CD4+ cells produced a CD45RA+ naive subset and a CD45RA-negative memory subset. Details on this clone: Its antigen is as yet unknown.

CDR1 MNHGY and CDR2 SAAAGT come from the germline V gene. Germline trimming cut 5 bases from V and 4 bases from J; bases unmatched to any gene: 5. The CDR3 covers 14 residues. Assay used: immunoSEQ multiplex PCR; TCRdb lists only in-frame clones, some missing. Among 950,000 to 1,200,000 clones listed, approximately 77% were seen once. Sample: memory CD4+ T cells from PBMCs. Subset noted: CD45RA-negative fraction. This sequence originates from a man between 18 and 29 years old in good health. Some clones in this sample may be carry-over from other donors' samples. The gene calls are TRBV6-8 and TRBJ2-7, with TRBD1 matching 10 bases. The CDR3 nucleotides are TGTGCCAGCAGTCCATGGGACAGGGGATACGAGCAGTACTTC. Residues: CASSPWDRGYEQYF.